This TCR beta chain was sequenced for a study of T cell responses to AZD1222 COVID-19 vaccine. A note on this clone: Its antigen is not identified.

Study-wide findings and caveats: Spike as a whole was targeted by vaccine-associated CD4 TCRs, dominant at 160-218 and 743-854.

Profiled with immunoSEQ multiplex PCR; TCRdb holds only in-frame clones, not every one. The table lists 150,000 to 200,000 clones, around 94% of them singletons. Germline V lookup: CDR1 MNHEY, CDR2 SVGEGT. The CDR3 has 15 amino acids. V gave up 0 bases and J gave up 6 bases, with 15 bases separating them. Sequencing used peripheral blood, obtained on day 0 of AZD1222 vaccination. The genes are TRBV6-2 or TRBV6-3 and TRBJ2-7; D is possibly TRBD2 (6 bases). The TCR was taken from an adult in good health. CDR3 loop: CASSYSGPAGSEQYF. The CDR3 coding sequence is TGTGCCAGCAGTTACTCCGGACCAGCGGGTAGCGAGCAGTACTTC.